Sequencing of this T cell receptor (beta chain) was carried out in a study of vaccination and CD4 T cells after COVID-19. About the research overall: Vaccination of participants consisted of two doses of either BNT162b2 or mRNA-1273 vaccine. The cells were exposed to overlapping spike peptides originating from SARS-CoV-2, HCoV-NL63, HCoV-OC43 and HCoV-229E for stimulation.

Germline V gene data show CDR1 as DFQATT and CDR2 as SNEGSKA (reference sequence). V dropped 4 bases and J dropped 2 bases, with 11 bases sitting between them. The CDR3 totals 14 residues. Study outcomes and limitations: Spike mono-reactivity was found in 304 of 307 vaccine-specific clones from convalescent patients.

Regarding time point: late sampling 161 to 241 days after vaccination in a few convalescent patients. Treatment in this sample: 10-day PBMC culture with coronavirus spike peptide pools or control peptides (ViraFEST assay). Cultured CD4+ T cell DNA underwent sequencing with the Oncomine TCR Beta short-read assay. Genomic DNA from cultured CD4+ T cells was extracted. TCRdb reanalysed the PCR reads using MiXCR and keeps one entry per CDR3 protein. The repertoire includes 15,000 to 20,000 distinct CDR3 sequences, around 55% of them detected once, and approximately 15% sits in the top ten. As concerns this clonotype: Antigen unknown.

V is TRBV20-1 and J is TRBJ2-2; D possibly uses TRBD1 or TRBD2 (5 bases each). The specimen was CD4+ T cells from blood, cultured in vitro, collected about 7 months after SARS-CoV-2 vaccination. The TCR comes from a human donor who had recovered from COVID-19. CDR3 residues: CSATGTANTGELFF. The CDR3 DNA is TGCAGTGCTACCGGGACGGCTAACACCGGGGAGCTGTTTTTT.